The 21 T cell receptor beta chains reported below all come from one sample, sequenced in a study of cytomegalovirus exposure and HLA in healthy donors. The primer mix had 60 Vbeta and 13 Jbeta primers. Here immunoSEQ multiplex PCR was the method, and the copy in TCRdb shows in-frame clones only, minus some. The top ten clones hold 9.7% of a sample with tens of thousands of clones, approximately 63% of them seen once. The sequencing sample was made of PBMCs. The receptors stem from a woman aged 45-65 years in good health and CMV-seropositive.

The chain has TRBV30 and TRBJ1-4; possibly TRBD1 for D (5 bases). Per germline, CDR1 GTSNPN and CDR2 SVGIG (reference sequence). Trimming shortened V by 6 bases and J by 8 bases, and 22 bases separated the two germline ends. This CDR3 region has 15 residues. The CDR3, as DNA: TGTGCCTGTAACCCCAAGGCTTCAGGGTACGAAAAACTGTTTTTT. This codes for CACNPKASGYEKLFF.

The rearrangement uses TRBV18 and TRBJ1-2; TRBD1 aligns across 8 bases. Unmatched junction bases numbered 6, after V lost 6 bases and J lost 6 bases. Germline-derived CDR1 and CDR2 are KGHSH and LQKENI. The CDR3 covers 13 residues. The CDR3 region has the DNA TGTGCCAGCTCCCTGGGACAGGTTGATGGCTACACCTTC. This sequence encodes CASSLGQVDGYTF. Drawing the rest from reference TRBV18 and TRBJ1-2, the complete variable domain is NAGVMQNPRHLVRRRGQEARLRCSPMKGHSHVYWYRQLPEEGLKFMVYLQKENIIDESGMPKERFSAEFPKEGPSILRIQQVVRGDSAAYFCASSLGQVDGYTFGSGTRLTVV.

The rearrangement joins TRBV7-6 to TRBJ1-1; 9 bases map to TRBD1. V was clipped by 5 bases and J by 3 bases; unmatched bases: 16. CDR3 length: 18 residues. From germline, CDR1 is SGHVS and CDR2 FNYEAQ. CDR3 in amino acids: CASSPPAISGTGYTEAFF. The CDR3, as DNA: TGTGCCAGCAGCCCCCCGGCAATCTCCGGGACAGGGTACACTGAAGCTTTCTTT.

V usage is TRBV18 and J usage is TRBJ1-4; the match to TRBD1 covers 7 bases. V lost 0 bases, J lost 7 bases, and 2 bases stayed unmatched. There are 14 residues in the CDR3. CDR1 is KGHSH, CDR2 LQKENI, per germline. DNA for the CDR3: TGTGCCAGCTCACCACCCGCAGGGGGTGAAAAACTGTTTTTT. Translating gives CASSPPAGGEKLFF.

The chain recombines TRBV7-9 with TRBJ1-5; D gene ambiguous. The CDR3 has 14 amino acids. The germline V and J ends were trimmed by 5 bases and 8 bases, with 16 bases remaining between them. Germline loops: CDR1 SEHNR, CDR2 FQNEAQ (reference sequence). CDR3 in DNA: TGTGCCAGCAGCGAAAGCGGGGTCACAAAGCCCCAGCATTTT. This gives the protein CASSESGVTKPQHF.

The chain links TRBV7-7 to TRBJ2-7; TRBD1 aligns across 7 bases. V lost 6 bases, J lost 3 bases, and 5 bases stayed unmatched. The germline CDR1 and CDR2 sequences are SSHAT and FNYEAQ (reference sequence). CDR3 length equals 13 residues. CDR3 DNA sequence: TGTGCCAGCAGTCTAACAGGGGACTACGAGCAGTACTTC. Protein: CASSLTGDYEQYF. The variable domain in full, with the rest retrieved from reference TRBV7-7 and TRBJ2-7, is GAGVSQSPRYKVTKRGQDVTLRCDPISSHATLYWYQQALGQGPEFLTYFNYEAQPDKSGLPSDRFSAERPEGSISTLTIQRTEQRDSAMYRCASSLTGDYEQYFGPGTRLTVT.

The J gene is TRBJ1-1, the V gene TRBV4-3; a possible D gene is TRBD1 (5 bases). Germline lookup yields CDR1 LGHNA and CDR2 YSLEER. V lost 8 bases, J lost 8 bases, and 12 bases lay in between. The CDR3 runs to 11 residues. CDR3: CASGWGEEAFF. The CDR3 DNA is TGCGCCAGCGGTTGGGGGGAAGAAGCTTTCTTT.

This chain joins TRBV7-5 and TRBJ2-5; the tabulated D call, TRBD1, remains unverified against the DNA. TRBV7-5 constitutes a pseudogene. The CDR3 is made up of 14 amino acids. CDR3: CVRSLEQGGETQYF. The DNA of the CDR3 is TGTGTCAGAAGCTTGGAACAGGGGGGAGAGACCCAGTACTTC.

The genes are TRBV19 and TRBJ1-5, with D tentatively TRBD1 (6 bases). The CDR3 consists of 16 residues. Trimming cost V 3 bases and J 0 bases, with 12 bases left between them. Germline lookup yields CDR1 LNHDA and CDR2 SQIVND (reference sequence). The CDR3 here is CASSIGGRISNQPQHF. The CDR3 coding sequence is TGTGCCAGTAGTATTGGGGGCAGGATTAGCAATCAGCCCCAGCATTTT.

The chain carries TRBV25-1 and TRBJ2-1; 12 bases match TRBD2. The length of the CDR3 is 15 residues. The germline V gene encodes CDR1 MGHDK and CDR2 SYGVNS. J lost 8 bases, V lost 5 bases, and 7 bases had no gene match. The CDR3 region has the DNA TGTGCCAGCAGTAGACTAGCGGGAGTGGTGCATGAGCAGTTCTTC. Its translation is CASSRLAGVVHEQFF.

V and J are TRBV10-2 and TRBJ2-7, with a possible D match to TRBD2 (6 bases). V gave up 4 bases and J gave up 4 bases, with 11 bases separating them. The CDR3 loop spans 13 amino acids. CDR1 is WSHSY and CDR2 is SAAADI in the germline V gene. The CDR3 reads CASSVGRGYEQYF. The CDR3 coding sequence is TGCGCCAGCAGTGTTGGACGGGGGTACGAGCAGTACTTC.

The V gene is TRBV9, the J gene TRBJ2-2; no clear D. Germline V gene sequence: CDR1 SGDLS, CDR2 YYNGEE. The V and J ends lost 6 bases and 5 bases respectively, with 11 bases between them. This CDR3 comprises 13 residues. The CDR3 sequence: CASTTPNTGELFF. CDR3 nucleotides: TGTGCCAGCACCACTCCTAATACCGGGGAGCTGTTTTTT.

The V and J genes are TRBV19 and TRBJ1-1; 7 bases line up with TRBD1. Germline lookup yields CDR1 LNHDA and CDR2 SQIVND (reference sequence). Unmatched junction bases numbered 8, after V lost 7 bases and J lost 6 bases. The CDR3 has 13 amino acids. CDR3: CASILGGTSEAFF. The CDR3 DNA reads TGTGCCAGTATCTTAGGGGGCACCTCTGAAGCTTTCTTT.

The chain joins TRBV6-5 to TRBJ2-7; D may be TRBD2 (5 bases). Trimming left V 3 bases short and J 0 bases short, with 15 bases between. This CDR3 comprises 16 residues. Germline CDR1 reads MNHEY; CDR2 reads SVGAGI. The CDR3 region has the DNA TGTGCCAGCAGTTATACTCCGGTGGACTCCTCCTACGAGCAGTACTTC. It codes for CASSYTPVDSSYEQYF.

J is TRBJ2-3 and V is TRBV11-2, with D possibly TRBD1 on 5 matching bases. V lost 5 bases, J lost 2 bases, and 11 bases lay in between. This CDR3 comprises 14 residues. From germline, CDR1 is SGHAT and CDR2 FQNNGV. CDR3 bases: TGTGCCAGCAGCATCCACGGACACACAGATACGCAGTATTTT. Translated: CASSIHGHTDTQYF.

CDR3 DNA sequence: TGTGCCAGCAGTTTCGACGAGGCAGGGGGCAACTATGGCTACACCTTC. Translation: CASSFDEAGGNYGYTF. The chain joins TRBV28 to TRBJ1-2; TRBD1 matches at 8 bases. The germline V gene encodes CDR1 MDHEN and CDR2 SYDVKM. V dropped 3 bases and J dropped 2; count of bases not matched to a gene: 8. CDR3 length: 16 residues.

The count of this clone is one. The V and J genes are TRBV28 and TRBJ2-2; 8 bases line up with TRBD1. The CDR3 is 17 residues long. Germline loops: CDR1 MDHEN, CDR2 SYDVKM. V was clipped by 6 bases and J by 7 bases; unmatched bases: 16. CDR3 nucleotide sequence: TGTGCCAGCAGCGAAAAGGTAGGACAGGGCCGGGGCGGGGAGCTGTTTTTT. Amino acid sequence: CASSEKVGQGRGGELFF.

This clone was picked up a small number of times. The chain has TRBV27 and TRBJ2-5; D gene unclear. The CDR3 is 13 amino acids. The germline CDR1 and CDR2 sequences are MNHEY and SMNVEV (reference sequence). The germline V and J ends were trimmed by 6 bases and 9 bases, with 17 bases remaining between them. CDR3 sequence reads: CASSFNSGAAQYF. DNA of the CDR3: TGTGCCAGCAGCTTCAACTCCGGCGCGGCCCAGTACTTC.

The V and J genes are TRBV7-3 and TRBJ2-3; 9 bases fit TRBD2. This CDR3 contains 17 residues. Germline assignment: CDR1 SGHTA and CDR2 FQGTGA. J was trimmed by 0 bases and V by 1 base; bases with no gene match: 5. The chain's CDR3 is CASSLMGLAGSTDTQYF. The CDR3 region has the DNA TGTGCCAGCAGCTTAATGGGTCTAGCGGGGAGCACAGATACGCAGTATTTT.

This chain uses TRBV7-2 with TRBJ2-7; 7 positions agree with TRBD2. Germline assignment: CDR1 SGHTA and CDR2 FQGNSA. CDR3 size: 16 residues. The V and J ends lost 1 base and 4 bases, in that order; junction bases with no gene match: 10. CDR3 DNA sequence: TGTGCCAGCAGCTTAGGGGGGGGGATTATAATGTACGAGCAGTACTTC. Translated: CASSLGGGIIMYEQYF.

This chain uses TRBV7-9 with TRBJ2-5; D gene uncertain. Trimming cost V 0 bases and J 2 bases, with 10 bases left between them. Germline V gene data show CDR1 as SEHNR and CDR2 as FQNEAQ (reference sequence). The CDR3 is 15 residues long. The CDR3 nucleotides read TGTGCCAGCAGCTTAGCCCCAGGAATTCAAGAGACCCAGTACTTC. Translated: CASSLAPGIQETQYF.